Below are 9 T cell receptor beta chains sequenced from a single sample in a study of shared clonotypes between healthy human individuals. TCRdb's copy holds only in-frame clones and misses some; the assay was immunoSEQ multiplex PCR. The table has approximately 2.4 million clones, approximately 94% seen once. Input material: naive CD4+ T cells sorted from blood. Sample subset: CD45RA+ positively selected. Every receptor here comes from a young man in good health.

This clone was observed a single time. The chain uses TRBV5-1 and TRBJ1-6; 8 nucleotides line up with TRBD1. Germline values: CDR1 SGHRS, CDR2 YFSETQ. This CDR3 contains 14 residues. The V gene end was trimmed by 4 bases and the J gene end by 10 bases; junction bases not matched to a gene: 7. The CDR3 here is CASSNQGAKSPLHF. The DNA of the CDR3 is TGCGCCAGCAGCAACCAGGGGGCAAAGTCACCCCTCCACTTT.

The rearrangement uses TRBV9 and TRBJ2-1; D call uncertain. Germline CDR1 is SGDLS and CDR2 is YYNGEE. This CDR3 has 13 residues. Trimming shortened V by 0 bases and J by 7 bases, and 8 bases separated the two germline ends. The CDR3 DNA sequence: TGTGCCAGCAGCGTAGGGTCTATGAATGAGCAGTTCTTC. Translating it yields CASSVGSMNEQFF.

The J gene is TRBJ1-3, the V gene TRBV5-1; D is unresolved. In germline, CDR1 is SGHRS, CDR2 YFSETQ. Trimming cost V 2 bases and J 0 bases, with 6 bases left between them. This CDR3 comprises 14 residues. The CDR3 DNA reads as TGCGCCAGCAGCTTTTCGCCCTCTGGAAACACCATATATTTT. Translation: CASSFSPSGNTIYF.

V is TRBV5-1 and J is TRBJ1-5; unclear D gene. Deletions cut 0 bases from V and 0 bases from J, with 16 bases between. This CDR3 has 18 residues. Per the germline V gene, CDR1 is SGHRS and CDR2 is YFSETQ. The DNA of the CDR3 is TGCGCCAGCAGCTTGGAAGCCGGGAGTCCTTATAGCAATCAGCCCCAGCATTTT. Translating gives CASSLEAGSPYSNQPQHF.

The V call is TRBV10-3, the J call TRBJ2-1; D uncertain. Trimming cost V 2 bases and J 2 bases, with 10 bases left between them. Germline CDR1 is ENHRY and CDR2 is SYGVKD. This CDR3 spans 15 amino acids. The CDR3 region is CAISELPSTYNEQFF. The DNA for the CDR3 is TGTGCCATCAGTGAGCTGCCGAGCACCTACAATGAGCAGTTCTTC.

CDR3 DNA sequence: TGTGCCAGCGGACCCGGGCACTCCAACTCGGATTCACCCCTCCACTTT. It is translated as CASGPGHSNSDSPLHF. The chain uses TRBV11-2 and TRBJ1-6; D gene uncertain. V was shortened by 8 bases and J by 8 bases, with 22 bases between the two germline ends. CDR1 is SGHAT, CDR2 FQNNGV, per germline. The CDR3 runs to 16 residues.

V and J are TRBV10-3 and TRBJ2-4; D might be TRBD1 (6 bases). CDR1 ENHRY and CDR2 SYGVKD come from the germline V gene. V lost 10 bases, J lost 5 bases, and 18 bases lay in between. The CDR3 extends over 14 amino acids. CDR3 DNA sequence: TGTGCCACAGGGGTTCAACTGCGGGAAAACATTCAGTACTTC. This translates into CATGVQLRENIQYF.

The chain recombines TRBV9 with TRBJ1-4; perhaps TRBD1 as D (5 bases). This CDR3 has 15 residues. Germline CDR1 reads SGDLS; CDR2 reads YYNGEE. V lost 3 bases and J lost 1, with 10 bases in between. CDR3 amino acids: CASSGSGQTNEKLFF. The CDR3 DNA follows: TGTGCCAGCAGCGGCTCGGGGCAAACTAATGAAAAACTGTTTTTT.

Points on this clone: This CDR3 is also generated by other DNA sequences in the sample. The chain is built from TRBV14 and TRBJ2-7; the match to TRBD1 covers 8 bases. Germline trimming cut 3 bases from V and 0 bases from J; bases unmatched to any gene: 1. Germline CDR1 is SGHDN and CDR2 is FVKESK. The CDR3 loop spans 14 amino acids. CDR3 residues: CASSQGTGSYEQYF. The CDR3 nucleotides read TGTGCCAGCAGCCAGGGGACAGGCTCCTACGAGCAGTACTTC.